The entry that follows covers one TCR beta chain sequence. This specimen belongs to a study of blood T cell repertoires in COVID-19. Study at large: Samples taken during acute and convalescent COVID-19 were collected in the United States, Italy and Spain.

Germline V lookup: CDR1 MNHEY, CDR2 SVGAGI. V shed 5 bases, J shed 1 base, and the junction held 3 bases outside the gene matches. The CDR3 contains 14 residues. Authors' methods: Amplification from reference gene primers served as the basis for estimated nucleated cell counts. The protocol was immunoSEQ multiplex PCR, while the TCRdb copy is restricted to in-frame clones and leaves out a portion. The D gene and trimming were derived from the DNA, and the V and J assignments and clone size from that table. The repertoire includes about 100,000 clones, around four fifths of them detected once, and 13% sits in the top ten.

Sequencing input: peripheral blood. The rearrangement uses TRBV6-5 and TRBJ2-5; TRBD2 matches at 8 bases. The TCR sequence derives from a middle-aged man with active or convalescent COVID-19. The CDR3 spells CASSRREGQETQYF. The CDR3 nucleotides read TGTGCCAGCAGTCGTCGGGAGGGCCAAGAGACCCAGTACTTC.